These 25 T cell receptor beta chains were all obtained from the same sample, sequenced in a study of blood T cell repertoires in COVID-19. Using immunoSEQ multiplex PCR, the repertoire was profiled, and TCRdb retains in-frame clones only, with some absent. Here the sample spans roughly 34,000 clones, 60% to 80% being singletons. Sequencing was performed on peripheral blood. The receptors were gathered from a human donor in a cohort sampled during active COVID-19.

This clone came up many times. The V gene is TRBV7-8, the J gene TRBJ1-5; D not resolved. There are 15 residues in the CDR3. Germline CDR1 reads SGHVS; CDR2 reads FQNEAQ. V was shortened by 1 base and J by 4 bases, with 11 bases between the two germline ends. CDR3 in DNA: TGTGCCAGCAGCTTAGGCACAGCCACTAATCAGCCCCAGCATTTT. It is translated as CASSLGTATNQPQHF. Looking up the rest from reference TRBV7-8 and TRBJ1-5 gives the full variable domain: GAGVSQSPRYKVAKRGQDVALRCDPISGHVSLFWYQQALGQGPEFLTYFQNEAQLDKSGLPSDRFFAERPEGSVSTLKIQRTQQEDSAVYLCASSLGTATNQPQHFGDGTRLSIL.

This clone was observed many times. The J gene is TRBJ1-2, the V gene TRBV29-1; D is possibly TRBD1 (6 bases). CDR3 length: 11 residues. Trimming removed 6 bases from V and 9 bases from J, with 14 bases in between. Germline CDR1 and CDR2: SQVTM and ANQGSEA. CDR3 residues: CSVVDRNRYTF. CDR3 nucleotide sequence: TGCAGCGTCGTTGACAGGAATCGCTACACCTTC.

This clone is labeled medium-sized. The CDR3 protein is CASSRTGPGRVNYGYTF. In DNA form, the CDR3 reads TGTGCCAGCAGCCGAACCGGGCCGGGCAGGGTAAACTATGGCTACACCTTC. The gene calls are TRBV5-6 and TRBJ1-2, with a weak D call TRBD1 (5 bases). V was trimmed by 4 bases and J by 2 bases, leaving 21 bases between them. Germline V gene lookup returns CDR1 SGHDT and CDR2 YYEEEE. This CDR3 has 17 residues.

The J gene is TRBJ2-1, the V gene TRBV5-1; 10 bases agree with TRBD1. The germline V gene encodes CDR1 SGHRS and CDR2 YFSETQ. With 0 bases clipped from V and 10 bases from J, the junction kept 7 bases outside the gene matches. The CDR3 runs to 15 residues. This chain's CDR3 is CASSLGQGAGKEQFF. The CDR3, as DNA: TGCGCCAGCAGCTTGGGACAGGGGGCAGGGAAGGAGCAGTTCTTC.

The chain uses TRBV9 and TRBJ2-1; 14 nucleotides match TRBD2. With 4 bases clipped from V and 3 bases from J, the junction kept 3 bases outside the gene matches. The CDR3 length is 16 residues. Germline V gives CDR1 SGDLS, CDR2 YYNGEE. The CDR3 sequence is CASSYGLAGGYNEQFF. CDR3 DNA: TGTGCCAGCAGCTACGGACTAGCGGGGGGCTACAATGAGCAGTTCTTC.

The chain couples TRBV9 to TRBJ2-1; weak D call: TRBD1 (5 bases). The CDR3 extends over 15 amino acids. Germline V CDR1 and CDR2: SGDLS, YYNGEE. Trimming left V 4 bases short and J 8 bases short, with 19 bases between. The CDR3: CASSSAGHPFYEQFF. Here the CDR3 DNA reads TGTGCCAGCAGCTCGGCAGGACACCCTTTCTATGAGCAGTTCTTC.

The chain couples TRBV4-2 to TRBJ1-5, with D perhaps matching TRBD1 (6 bases). Germline V gene lookup returns CDR1 LGHNA and CDR2 YNFKEQ. The CDR3 has 15 residues. The germline V and J ends were trimmed by 6 bases and 3 bases, with 15 bases remaining between them. CDR3 nucleotide sequence: TGTGCCAGCAGACTAGGACAGAGGGCCAATCAGCCCCAGCATTTT. Its protein product is CASRLGQRANQPQHF.

This chain connects TRBV12-3 or TRBV12-4 to TRBJ1-1; tentatively, D is TRBD1 (6 bases). The CDR3 contains 12 residues. The V gene lost 8 bases and the J gene lost 10 bases, with 17 bases spanning the gap. CDR3 DNA sequence: TGTGCCAGCCCCCCAGGGGAGATCGGAGCTTTCTTT. As protein: CASPPGEIGAFF.

For this clone: The junction departs from germline at one end; a sequencing error may be responsible. The rearrangement links TRBV20-1 to TRBJ2-1; the match to TRBD1 covers 8 bases. The CDR3 totals 10 residues. Germline values: CDR1 DFQATT, CDR2 SNEGSKA (reference sequence). The CDR3 coding sequence is TGCAGTGCTACCAGGGGGCTTGGGATCTTC. This translates into CSATRGLGIF.

The chain combines TRBV28 with TRBJ2-3, with TRBD2 matching over 10 bases. J lost 6 bases, V lost 6 bases, and 6 bases had no gene match. Germline CDR1 is MDHEN and CDR2 is SYDVKM. The CDR3 consists of 14 residues. The CDR3 DNA reads as TGTGCCAGCAGCACTAGCGGGGTGGAGGATACGCAGTATTTT. It translates to CASSTSGVEDTQYF.

The rearrangement uses TRBV6-4 and TRBJ2-7, with a weak D call TRBD1 (6 bases). From germline, CDR1 is MRHNA and CDR2 SNTAGT. V was cut by 7 bases and J by 4 bases, with 8 bases left in between. The CDR3 sequence is 11 residues long. The CDR3 loop is CASITGYEQYF. The CDR3 DNA follows: TGTGCCAGCATTACAGGGTACGAGCAGTACTTC.

This clone has a handful of counts. The CDR3 protein is CASRQGKGTTNEKLFF. In nucleotides, the CDR3 is TGTGCCAGTAGACAGGGGAAGGGGACAACTAATGAAAAACTGTTTTTT. The chain recombines TRBV19 with TRBJ1-4; 7 nucleotides agree with TRBD1. With 6 bases clipped from V and 0 bases from J, the junction kept 7 bases outside the gene matches. CDR3 length: 16 amino acids. Germline CDR1 is LNHDA and CDR2 is SQIVND (reference sequence).

The CDR3, as DNA: TGTGCCAGCTCCGCACAGCCAGGGGACAATCAGCCCCAGCATTTT. Translating it yields CASSAQPGDNQPQHF. V is TRBV18 and J is TRBJ1-5, with D maybe TRBD1 (6 bases). There are 15 residues in the CDR3. V gave up 6 bases and J gave up 3 bases, with 15 bases separating them. Germline V gene data show CDR1 as KGHSH and CDR2 as LQKENI.

The chain recombines TRBV5-4 with TRBJ2-7; 8 nucleotides agree with TRBD1. The CDR3 contains 14 residues. Germline V lookup: CDR1 SGHNT, CDR2 YYREEE (reference sequence). With V trimmed by 5 bases and J by 3 bases, 7 bases remained unmatched. DNA of the CDR3: TGTGCCAGCAGGTTACAGGGGGGAGGCTACGAGCAGTACTTC. It yields the protein CASRLQGGGYEQYF. Using reference TRBV5-4 and TRBJ2-7 for the parts outside the CDR3, the full variable domain is ETGVTQSPTHLIKTRGQQVTLRCSSQSGHNTVSWYQQALGQGPQFIFQYYREEENGRGNFPPRFSGLQFPNYSSELNVNALELDDSALYLCASRLQGGGYEQYFGPGTRLTVT.

J is TRBJ1-5 and V is TRBV24-1, with 8 bases matching TRBD1. The CDR3 totals 15 residues. The V gene end was trimmed by 9 bases and the J gene end by 4 bases; junction bases not matched to a gene: 10. CDR1 is KGHDR, CDR2 SFDVKD, per germline. The CDR3 region is CATASPTGGNQPQHF. DNA of the CDR3: TGTGCCACCGCGTCCCCCACAGGGGGTAATCAGCCCCAGCATTTT.

The chain uses TRBV7-9 and TRBJ1-2; possibly TRBD1 for D (5 bases). The CDR3 sequence is 14 residues long. Trimming removed 3 bases at V and 7 bases at J, with 15 bases between. Germline values: CDR1 SEHNR, CDR2 FQNEAQ (reference sequence). CDR3 in DNA: TGTGCCAGCAGCTTGAGCAGGGCAACCCTTGGCTACACCTTC. Translation gives CASSLSRATLGYTF.

The sample holds one count of this clone. V is TRBV25-1 and J is TRBJ1-1; 8 bases fit TRBD1. The CDR3 loop spans 14 amino acids. Germline CDR1 MGHDK, CDR2 SYGVNS. V trimming: 8 bases; J trimming: 5 bases; junction bases outside the gene matches: 10. The CDR3 protein is CASSLGTGLTEAFF. The CDR3 DNA reads TGTGCCAGCTCCCTAGGGACAGGACTTACTGAAGCTTTCTTT.

This chain connects TRBV7-9 to TRBJ2-7; 9 bases align to TRBD1. CDR3 length: 12 residues. Germline CDR1 SEHNR, CDR2 FQNEAQ (reference sequence). V lost 7 bases and J lost 9; bases outside the gene matches: 7. The CDR3 DNA follows: TGTGCCAGCATGGGACAGGGCACATGGCAGTACTTC. Translated: CASMGQGTWQYF.

This chain links TRBV28 with TRBJ1-5, with D possibly matching TRBD1 (6 bases). Germline V gene lookup returns CDR1 MDHEN and CDR2 SYDVKM. V dropped 2 bases and J dropped 2 bases, with 10 bases sitting between them. The CDR3 sequence is 15 residues long. In DNA, the CDR3 is TGTGCCAGCAGTTTAGCCAGGGGAGGCAATCAGCCCCAGCATTTT. It encodes CASSLARGGNQPQHF.

This clone was detected only a few times. The chain employs TRBV4-3 and TRBJ2-4, with 9 positions matching TRBD1. Losses at the gene ends were 0 bases for V and 0 bases for J; bases not matched to a gene: 3. CDR1 is LGHNA, CDR2 YSLEER, per germline. The length of the CDR3 is 17 residues. The CDR3 region has the DNA TGCGCCAGCAGCCAAGATCGACAGGGGGTAGCCAAAAACATTCAGTACTTC. This sequence encodes CASSQDRQGVAKNIQYF.

CDR3 nucleotide sequence: TGCGCCAGCAGCTTGTACGGAGGGGCCGGGCAGTACTTC. It yields the protein CASSLYGGAGQYF. The V gene is TRBV5-1, the J gene TRBJ2-7; D may be TRBD2 (6 bases). The CDR3 totals 13 residues. Between the trimmed V and J ends, which lost 1 base and 9 bases, there was a span of 14 bases. From germline, CDR1 is SGHRS and CDR2 YFSETQ.

This sequence joins TRBV18 and TRBJ1-2; possibly TRBD1 for D (5 bases). CDR1 is KGHSH and CDR2 is LQKENI in the germline V gene. This CDR3 contains 14 residues. Trimming took 0 bases from V and 4 from J, leaving 9 bases between them. The CDR3 sequence: CASSPPSRGYGYTF. CDR3 sequence (DNA): TGTGCCAGCTCACCACCGTCAAGGGGCTATGGCTACACCTTC.

The chain carries TRBV29-1 and TRBJ2-3; D is possibly TRBD1 (6 bases). The CDR3 contains 15 residues. V lost 4 bases and J 2 bases, leaving 16 bases between the germline ends. Per germline, CDR1 SQVTM and CDR2 ANQGSEA. Here the CDR3 reads CSVGSGQGITDTQYF. CDR3 in DNA: TGCAGCGTTGGATCGGGGCAGGGGATCACAGATACGCAGTATTTT.

The chain carries TRBV7-6 and TRBJ2-2; TRBD2 agrees at 8 bases. V lost 1 base to trimming and J lost 3 bases; unmatched junction nucleotides: 4. The CDR3 totals 16 residues. CDR1 is SGHVS, CDR2 FNYEAQ, per germline. CDR3 amino acids: CASSLVISGDTGELFF. The CDR3 nucleotides read TGTGCCAGCAGCTTAGTAATTAGCGGGGACACCGGGGAGCTGTTTTTT.

The chain recombines TRBV6-5 with TRBJ1-1; no clear D gene. CDR3 length equals 14 residues. With 6 bases removed from V and 8 bases from J, the gap between germline ends came to 19 bases. Per germline, CDR1 MNHEY and CDR2 SVGAGI. The CDR3 DNA reads TGTGCCAGCAGAAGTGTGGCACGGAGAAACGAAGCTTTCTTT. It specifies CASRSVARRNEAFF.